Listed here are 13 T cell receptor beta chains from one sample, sequenced in a study of early T cells in non-severe SARS-CoV-2 infection. TCRdb itself ran the 5' RACE reads through MiXCR, one entry per CDR3 protein. The sample yields 70,000 or so distinct CDR3 sequences, around 10% seen once. Specimen: whole blood, collected at baseline. The receptors were sampled from an adult who was a healthcare worker with PCR-confirmed SARS-CoV-2 infection or an uninfected control (not recorded which).

There are a few counts of this clonotype. The chain links TRBV27 to TRBJ2-3, with TRBD2 matching 14 bases. Germline V lookup: CDR1 MNHEY, CDR2 SMNVEV (reference sequence). The CDR3 has 17 residues. The J segment lost 0 bases and the V segment lost 6 bases, leaving 5 bases of the junction unmatched. The CDR3 is CASSRTSGGTSTDTQYF. The CDR3 DNA sequence: TGTGCCAGCAGCCGGACTAGCGGGGGGACTAGCACAGATACGCAGTATTTT.

This clonotype was seen a handful of times. V gene TRBV6-6 combines with J gene TRBJ1-5, with D unclear. V was cut by 8 bases and J by 2 bases, with 16 bases left in between. The CDR3 sequence is 15 residues long. CDR1 and CDR2 (germline): MNHNY, SVGAGI (reference sequence). This chain's CDR3 is CASRNPRSGNQPQHF. CDR3 coding DNA: TGTGCCAGCCGAAATCCCAGGTCTGGCAATCAGCCCCAGCATTTT.

The chain couples TRBV6-6 to TRBJ2-1; D is ambiguous. Trimming removed 2 bases from V and 8 bases from J, with 13 bases in between. This CDR3 is built from 14 residues. Germline V gene lookup returns CDR1 MNHNY and CDR2 SVGAGI (reference sequence). CDR3 bases: TGTGCCAGCAGTTACGAACCGATGGTCGATGAGCAGTTCTTC. Protein: CASSYEPMVDEQFF.

V usage is TRBV19 and J usage is TRBJ1-2; D call uncertain. The CDR3 spans 11 residues. Germline assignment: CDR1 LNHDA and CDR2 SQIVND (reference sequence). Between the trimmed V and J ends, which lost 7 bases and 4 bases, there was a span of 7 bases. Here the CDR3 DNA reads TGTGCCAGTACCCCCGGCTATGGCTACACCTTC. Its protein product is CASTPGYGYTF.

J is TRBJ1-6 and V is TRBV5-5; D is undetermined. The CDR3 length is 14 residues. Trimming left V 4 bases short and J 10 bases short, with 15 bases between. Germline CDR1 SGHKS, CDR2 YYEKEE (reference sequence). The CDR3 DNA is TGTGCCAGCAGCCTCGGCCCCACGGGGTCACCCCTCCACTTT. This gives the protein CASSLGPTGSPLHF. Supplemented by reference TRBV5-5 and TRBJ1-6, the full variable domain reads DAGVTQSPTHLIKTRGQQVTLRCSPISGHKSVSWYQQVLGQGPQFIFQYYEKEERGRGNFPDRFSARQFPNYSSELNVNALLLGDSALYLCASSLGPTGSPLHFGNGTRLTVT.

This clonotype was counted between two and nine times. The chain recombines TRBV18 with TRBJ2-3; D not certain. This CDR3 is 14 amino acids long. Between the trimmed V and J ends, which lost 2 bases and 3 bases, there was a span of 9 bases. Germline V gene lookup returns CDR1 KGHSH and CDR2 LQKENI. The CDR3 DNA reads TGTGCCAGCTCACCATTCGTCGGGACAGATACGCAGTATTTT. Translation: CASSPFVGTDTQYF.

This chain joins TRBV7-2 and TRBJ2-3, with D perhaps matching TRBD1 (7 bases). V was shortened by 0 bases and J by 0 bases, with 16 bases between the two germline ends. This CDR3 region has 18 residues. Looked up from germline, CDR1 is SGHTA and CDR2 is FQGNSA. The CDR3, as DNA: TGTGCCAGCAGCTTAGCGGGGGGACAGCGGAGTAGCACAGATACGCAGTATTTT. Its protein product is CASSLAGGQRSSTDTQYF.

In its sample, this clonotype was seen many times. This rearrangement joins TRBV12-3 or TRBV12-4 to TRBJ1-6; the D gene is possibly TRBD1 (5 bases). V lost 5 bases, J lost 7 bases, and 15 bases lay in between. This CDR3 contains 15 residues. CDR3 nucleotides: TGTGCCAGCAGTGGCCTAGGGACGGGAAATTCACCCCTCCACTTT. Residues: CASSGLGTGNSPLHF.

Note on this clonotype: A much bigger clone sits one base away, suggesting this may be a read error. The chain employs TRBV25-1 and TRBJ2-7; 7 positions match TRBD1. Per germline, CDR1 MGHDK and CDR2 SYGVNS. The CDR3 contains 13 residues. V was pared by 5 bases and J by 6 bases, with 7 bases of the junction left unmatched. The CDR3 here is CASSRGLRSEQYF. The CDR3, as DNA: TGTGCCAGCAGTAGGGGGCTGAGGAGCGAGCAGTACTTC.

This clonotype was observed a few times. This chain connects TRBV27 to TRBJ2-7, with D uncertain. The CDR3 loop spans 14 amino acids. Per germline, CDR1 MNHEY and CDR2 SMNVEV (reference sequence). The germline V and J ends were trimmed by 5 bases and 12 bases, with 23 bases remaining between them. As DNA, the CDR3 is TGTGCCAGCAGTCCCCCGACCGACCCCGAAGGTCTGTACTTC. Translation: CASSPPTDPEGLYF.

The CDR3 reads CASSTPRQLTSDGYTF. Written as DNA, the CDR3 is TGTGCCAGTAGTACCCCACGACAGCTAACGAGTGATGGCTACACCTTC. This sequence joins TRBV19 and TRBJ1-2; a weak D match, TRBD1 (5 bases). This CDR3 region has 16 residues. V was cut by 4 bases and J by 6 bases, with 21 bases left in between. Germline V lookup: CDR1 LNHDA, CDR2 SQIVND (reference sequence).

This clonotype has ten or more counts. The rearrangement joins TRBV24-1 to TRBJ1-1; TRBD1 might be the D (6 bases). V was shortened by 1 base and J by 0 bases, with 14 bases between the two germline ends. The CDR3 has 17 amino acids. The germline CDR1 and CDR2 sequences are KGHDR and SFDVKD. CDR3 sequence: CATSDFPGASMNTEAFF. The CDR3 DNA follows: TGTGCCACCAGTGATTTTCCAGGGGCCTCAATGAACACTGAAGCTTTCTTT.

There are many counts of this clonotype. The chain joins TRBV7-2 to TRBJ2-7, with D possibly TRBD1 on 6 matching bases. V lost 2 bases and J 6 bases, leaving 26 bases between the germline ends. The CDR3 has 18 amino acids. CDR1 and CDR2 from the germline V gene are SGHTA and FQGNSA. The CDR3 DNA follows: TGTGCCAGCAGCTTACCCAGGGGTTCCTTCTATCCGTTCGCCGAGCAGTACTTC. Encoded protein: CASSLPRGSFYPFAEQYF.